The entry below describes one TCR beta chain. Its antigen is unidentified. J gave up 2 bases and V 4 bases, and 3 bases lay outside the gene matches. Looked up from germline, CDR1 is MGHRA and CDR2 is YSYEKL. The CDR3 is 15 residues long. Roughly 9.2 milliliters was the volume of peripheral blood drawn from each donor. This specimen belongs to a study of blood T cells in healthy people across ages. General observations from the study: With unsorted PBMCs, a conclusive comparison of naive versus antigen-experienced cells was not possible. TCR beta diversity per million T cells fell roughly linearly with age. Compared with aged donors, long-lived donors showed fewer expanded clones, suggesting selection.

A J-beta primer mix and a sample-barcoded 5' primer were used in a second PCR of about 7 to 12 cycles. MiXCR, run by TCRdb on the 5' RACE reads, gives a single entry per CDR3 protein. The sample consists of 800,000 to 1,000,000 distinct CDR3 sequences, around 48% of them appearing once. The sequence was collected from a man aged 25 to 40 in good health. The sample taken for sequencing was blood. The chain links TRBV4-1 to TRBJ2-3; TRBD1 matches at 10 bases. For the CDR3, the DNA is TGCGCCAGCAGCCGACAGGGGGCCAACACAGATACGCAGTATTTT. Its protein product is CASSRQGANTDTQYF.